This T cell receptor beta chain is from a study of blood T cell repertoires in COVID-19. Repertoires were generated with immunoSEQ multiplex PCR, while TCRdb's copy carries only in-frame clones and drops some. The sample has almost 100,000 clones, approximately 86% seen once. This CDR3 region has 16 residues. Germline loops: CDR1 MGHRA, CDR2 YSYEKL. Trimming at V came to 1 base and at J to 2 bases, leaving 5 bases not matched to a gene. The chain employs TRBV4-1 and TRBJ2-1; 7 bases are a match to TRBD1. The source material was peripheral blood. The origin of this receptor is a man in his forties or fifties with acute or convalescent COVID-19. This chain's CDR3 is CASSQVKGAAYNEQFF. CDR3 DNA: TGCGCCAGCAGCCAAGTCAAGGGGGCGGCCTACAATGAGCAGTTCTTC.